The 28 T cell receptor beta chains reported below all come from one sample, sequenced in a study of naive and memory T cell subsets. Overall study results and limits: Naive repertoires, especially CD8, held a few larger clonotypes, possibly memory cells re-expressing CD45RA.

Both TRBC1 and TRBC2 were covered by a beta constant-region primer of two equimolar oligonucleotides. Nested alpha and beta constant-region primers with the SP2 primer drove four PCR rounds on ligated cDNA. TCRdb reprocessed the UMI-ligation and nested PCR reads via MiXCR and lists one record per CDR3 protein. The sample has approximately 150,000 distinct CDR3 sequences; under 25% are singletons. These TCRs are of unknown antigen specificity. The sample taken for sequencing was naive CD4+ T cells from blood. Source of these receptors: a human donor in good health.

This clonotype was recorded many times. V and J are TRBV28 and TRBJ2-5; D not resolved. CDR1 and CDR2 from the germline V gene are MDHEN and SYDVKM. CDR3 size: 12 residues. V lost 7 bases and J lost 0, with 6 bases in between. CDR3 bases: TGTGCCAGCAAAGGGAACCAAGAGACCCAGTACTTC. As protein: CASKGNQETQYF. Looking up the rest from reference TRBV28 and TRBJ2-5 gives the full variable domain: DVKVTQSSRYLVKRTGEKVFLECVQDMDHENMFWYRQDPGLGLRLIYFSYDVKMKEKGDIPEGYSVSREKKERFSLILESASTNQTSMYLCASKGNQETQYFGPGTRLLVL.

This clonotype was detected many times. This rearrangement joins TRBV7-9 to TRBJ2-7, with 11 positions matching TRBD2. CDR1 SEHNR and CDR2 FQNEAQ come from the germline V gene (reference sequence). Losses at the gene ends were 6 bases for V and 4 bases for J; bases not matched to a gene: 5. This CDR3 has 14 amino acids. The CDR3 DNA sequence: TGTGCCAGCAGATTAACTAGCGGGAGTTACGAGCAGTACTTC. This codes for CASRLTSGSYEQYF.

In this sample, this clonotype turned up a few times. The gene calls are TRBV29-1 and TRBJ2-1; 8 positions match TRBD2. The CDR3 has 14 amino acids. CDR1 and CDR2 (germline): SQVTM, ANQGSEA. V shed 4 bases, J shed 4 bases, and the junction held 6 bases outside the gene matches. The CDR3, as DNA: TGCAGCGTTGGTTTTAGCGGGATTTACAATGAGCAGTTCTTC. This gives the protein CSVGFSGIYNEQFF.

This clonotype was detected a few times. The chain is built from TRBV5-1 and TRBJ2-7; tentative D call: TRBD2 (6 bases). The V gene's germline CDR1 is SGHRS and CDR2 YFSETQ. CDR3 length: 16 amino acids. V shed 0 bases and J shed 2 bases, with 15 bases lying between them. CDR3 sequence: CASSLEGSGPAYEQYF. CDR3 DNA sequence: TGCGCCAGCAGCTTGGAGGGGAGCGGGCCCGCCTACGAGCAGTACTTC.

The J gene is TRBJ2-1, the V gene TRBV20-1; 12 bases align to TRBD2. Looked up from germline, CDR1 is DFQATT and CDR2 is SNEGSKA (reference sequence). CDR3 length: 14 residues. Losses at the gene ends were 6 bases for V and 5 bases for J; bases not matched to a gene: 5. CDR3 protein: CSARRTSGNNEQFF. The CDR3 DNA reads TGCAGTGCCAGGAGGACTAGCGGGAACAATGAGCAGTTCTTC.

This chain links TRBV29-1 with TRBJ2-7; D may match TRBD1 or TRBD2 (5 bases each). V was trimmed by 6 bases and J by 2 bases, leaving 20 bases between them. This CDR3 region has 15 residues. The germline V gene has CDR1 SQVTM and CDR2 ANQGSEA. CDR3 sequence: CSVSGTPGSTYEQYF. The CDR3 DNA follows: TGCAGCGTCTCCGGGACCCCGGGGTCGACCTACGAGCAGTACTTC.

This clonotype was seen more than once but under ten times. The V gene is TRBV5-1, the J gene TRBJ2-5; D gene uncertain. The CDR3 loop spans 12 amino acids. Germline loops: CDR1 SGHRS, CDR2 YFSETQ. The V and J ends lost 3 bases and 5 bases respectively, with 8 bases between them. CDR3: CASSSPGETQYF. The CDR3 bases are TGCGCCAGCAGCTCCCCCGGGGAGACCCAGTACTTC.

The rearrangement links TRBV6-6 to TRBJ1-5, with D possibly matching TRBD1 (5 bases). CDR3 length: 16 residues. The V and J ends lost 6 bases and 3 bases respectively, with 18 bases between them. Germline V gives CDR1 MNHNY, CDR2 SVGAGI (reference sequence). CDR3 coding DNA: TGTGCCAGCAGATCCCTTGGGTCGGGGGACAATCAGCCCCAGCATTTT. Its protein product is CASRSLGSGDNQPQHF.

V usage is TRBV19 and J usage is TRBJ1-5, with 10 positions matching TRBD1. CDR3 length: 17 amino acids. The ends lost 10 bases at V and 6 bases at J; junction bases unmatched: 18. CDR1 and CDR2 (germline): LNHDA, SQIVND (reference sequence). Here the CDR3 reads CATRDSGGQGVVQPQHF. CDR3 coding DNA: TGTGCCACCAGAGATTCCGGCGGACAGGGGGTTGTTCAGCCCCAGCATTTT. The full variable domain, rest sourced from reference TRBV19 and TRBJ1-5, is DGGITQSPKYLFRKEGQNVTLSCEQNLNHDAMYWYRQDPGQGLRLIYYSQIVNDFQKGDIAEGYSVSREKKESFPLTVTSAQKNPTAFYLCATRDSGGQGVVQPQHFGDGTRLSIL.

This clonotype was seen repeatedly, ten times or more. The rearrangement uses TRBV7-9 and TRBJ2-5; 9 bases line up with TRBD1. The germline gives CDR1 SEHNR, CDR2 FQNEAQ (reference sequence). V dropped 11 bases and J dropped 2; count of bases not matched to a gene: 12. CDR3 length: 15 amino acids. The CDR3 here is CASSLAGTGQETQYF. The CDR3 nucleotides read TGTGCCTCATCTCTGGCGGGGACAGGGCAAGAGACCCAGTACTTC.

The J gene is TRBJ2-4, the V gene TRBV11-2; D possibly matches TRBD1 or TRBD2 (6 bases each). Trimming took 1 base from V and 4 from J, leaving 20 bases between them. Germline V gives CDR1 SGHAT, CDR2 FQNNGV. The CDR3 has 18 amino acids. Here the CDR3 DNA reads TGTGCCAGCAGCTTAGCCTCCGAACTGCGGAGGGGGAAAAACATTCAGTACTTC. Translated: CASSLASELRRGKNIQYF.

The table lists this clonotype with many counts. The chain carries TRBV11-2 and TRBJ2-7; D may be TRBD2 (5 bases). Germline V gene data show CDR1 as SGHAT and CDR2 as FQNNGV. CDR3 size: 13 residues. V was trimmed by 3 bases and J by 3 bases, leaving 9 bases between them. This CDR3 is CASSFSERYEQYF. Written as DNA, the CDR3 is TGTGCCAGCAGCTTTAGCGAGCGCTACGAGCAGTACTTC. Supplemented by reference TRBV11-2 and TRBJ2-7, the full variable domain reads EAGVAQSPRYKIIEKRQSVAFWCNPISGHATLYWYQQILGQGPKLLIQFQNNGVVDDSQLPKDRFSAERLKGVDSTLKIQPAKLEDSAVYLCASSFSERYEQYFGPGTRLTVT.

The V gene is TRBV27, the J gene TRBJ1-1; unclear D gene. CDR3 length equals 15 residues. Per germline, CDR1 MNHEY and CDR2 SMNVEV (reference sequence). With 3 bases removed from V and 1 base from J, the gap between germline ends came to 12 bases. This CDR3 reads CASSLRARPNTEAFF. CDR3 nucleotides: TGTGCCAGCAGTTTGAGGGCCAGACCGAACACTGAAGCTTTCTTT.

The rearrangement links TRBV29-1 to TRBJ1-1, with 8 positions matching TRBD1. Germline CDR1 reads SQVTM; CDR2 reads ANQGSEA. This CDR3 has 15 residues. Losses at the gene ends were 3 bases for V and 2 bases for J; bases not matched to a gene: 8. CDR3 amino acids: CSVDSAGGPNTEAFF. The CDR3 DNA reads TGCAGCGTTGATTCGGCAGGGGGCCCTAACACTGAAGCTTTCTTT.

The rearrangement joins TRBV20-1 to TRBJ2-7; 9 bases are shared with TRBD2. The ends lost 4 bases at V and 3 bases at J; junction bases unmatched: 7. The CDR3 is 14 residues long. The V gene's germline CDR1 is DFQATT and CDR2 SNEGSKA (reference sequence). CDR3 residues: CSAKGHSGSYEQYF. Written as DNA, the CDR3 is TGCAGTGCTAAGGGCCATAGCGGGAGCTACGAGCAGTACTTC.

The V call is TRBV14, the J call TRBJ1-4; D unclear. Per the germline V gene, CDR1 is SGHDN and CDR2 is FVKESK. V lost 5 bases, J lost 8 bases, and 15 bases lay in between. The CDR3 consists of 14 residues. CDR3 protein: CASSSSLLGEKLFF. The CDR3 bases are TGTGCCAGCAGCTCGAGCCTTCTGGGGGAAAAACTGTTTTTT.

There are a few counts of this clonotype. The V gene is TRBV30, the J gene TRBJ2-4, with a weak D call TRBD2 (6 bases). CDR1 is GTSNPN, CDR2 SVGIG, per germline (reference sequence). Deletions cut 4 bases from V and 10 bases from J, with 17 bases between. CDR3 length equals 13 residues. CDR3 region: CAWKDTGVEIQYF. The CDR3 nucleotides are TGTGCCTGGAAGGACACGGGGGTTGAGATTCAGTACTTC.

The V gene is TRBV29-1, the J gene TRBJ2-7; 7 bases agree with TRBD1. The CDR3 extends over 14 amino acids. Losses at the gene ends were 4 bases for V and 6 bases for J; bases not matched to a gene: 12. CDR1 is SQVTM, CDR2 ANQGSEA, per germline. This CDR3 is CSVGSLQGVFEQYF. DNA for the CDR3: TGCAGCGTTGGTTCTTTGCAGGGGGTTTTCGAGCAGTACTTC.

This chain links TRBV29-1 with TRBJ2-3; the D is unclear. V was shortened by 3 bases and J by 5 bases, with 9 bases between the two germline ends. Germline CDR1 SQVTM, CDR2 ANQGSEA. CDR3 size: 12 residues. In nucleotides, the CDR3 is TGCAGCGTTGATGTCGTAGGAGATACGCAGTATTTT. Its translation is CSVDVVGDTQYF.

J is TRBJ1-1 and V is TRBV7-9; no reliable D call. The germline V gene encodes CDR1 SEHNR and CDR2 FQNEAQ (reference sequence). The CDR3 has 13 amino acids. V was shortened by 1 base and J by 1 base, with 4 bases between the two germline ends. The CDR3 reads CASSLEQNTEAFF. Written as DNA, the CDR3 is TGTGCCAGCAGCTTAGAACAGAACACTGAAGCTTTCTTT.

This chain joins TRBV12-3 or TRBV12-4 and TRBJ2-7; D remains unclear. Trimming cost V 5 bases and J 2 bases, with 10 bases left between them. This CDR3 region has 13 residues. DNA of the CDR3: TGTGCCAGCAGTCAATGGGTCCCCTACGAGCAGTACTTC. Its protein product is CASSQWVPYEQYF.

The chain couples TRBV7-2 to TRBJ1-1; D ambiguous. The CDR3 extends over 15 amino acids. V dropped 3 bases and J dropped 1 base, with 12 bases sitting between them. The germline V gene has CDR1 SGHTA and CDR2 FQGNSA. The CDR3 reads CASSLRRIPNTEAFF. For the CDR3, the DNA is TGTGCCAGCAGCTTGAGGCGGATACCGAACACTGAAGCTTTCTTT.

The chain joins TRBV7-2 to TRBJ2-5; no definite D call. Germline V gene lookup returns CDR1 SGHTA and CDR2 FQGNSA. The CDR3 has 12 amino acids. V lost 5 bases and J lost 4, with 8 bases in between. The CDR3, as DNA: TGTGCCAGCAGCCACACCGGAGAGACCCAGTACTTC. Its protein product is CASSHTGETQYF. Combining the CDR3 with reference TRBV7-2 and TRBJ2-5 gives the whole variable domain GAGVSQSPSNKVTEKGKDVELRCDPISGHTALYWYRQSLGQGLEFLIYFQGNSAPDKSGLPSDRFSAERTGGSVSTLTIQRTQQEDSAVYLCASSHTGETQYFGPGTRLLVL.

This clonotype was seen ten or more times. The chain recombines TRBV6-1 with TRBJ1-2, with unresolved D. The germline V gene has CDR1 MNHNS and CDR2 SASEGT. Trimming removed 3 bases at V and 6 bases at J, with 11 bases between. The CDR3 contains 13 residues. The CDR3 bases are TGTGCCAGCAGTGAGTTGCGTGGAAATGGCTACACCTTC. Translated: CASSELRGNGYTF.

DNA of the CDR3: TGTGCCAGCAGTTACTCGTTGAGGACACCGAACTATGGCTACACCTTC. This gives the protein CASSYSLRTPNYGYTF. The chain joins TRBV6-5 to TRBJ1-2; D may be TRBD1 (5 bases). The CDR3 is made up of 16 amino acids. Germline values: CDR1 MNHEY, CDR2 SVGAGI. V lost 0 bases, J lost 2 bases, and 13 bases lay in between.

The V gene is TRBV29-1, the J gene TRBJ2-7; 12 bases line up with TRBD1. Germline V lookup: CDR1 SQVTM, CDR2 ANQGSEA. The V and J ends lost 6 bases and 3 bases, in that order; junction bases with no gene match: 9. The CDR3 loop spans 15 amino acids. CDR3 loop: CSVESRDRGRYEQYF. The CDR3, as DNA: TGCAGCGTGGAGAGCCGGGACAGGGGGCGCTACGAGCAGTACTTC.

For this clonotype: This may arise from a read error, as a much more abundant clone is one base away. This CDR3 is missing its conserved last phenylalanine or tryptophan, likely due to a read error. The chain is built from TRBV6-6 and TRBJ2-7; the match to TRBD2 covers 13 bases. Germline lookup yields CDR1 MNHNY and CDR2 SVGAGI (reference sequence). Unmatched junction bases numbered 0, after V lost 4 bases and J lost 3 bases. The CDR3 has 14 residues. The CDR3 DNA follows: TGTGCCAGCAGTTGGACTAGCGGGAGCTACGAGCAGTACTAC. It codes for CASSWTSGSYEQYY.

The chain joins TRBV6-6 to TRBJ1-3; D is uncertain. Trimming cost V 0 bases and J 3 bases, with 9 bases left between them. CDR1 and CDR2 (germline): MNHNY, SVGAGI (reference sequence). CDR3 length: 15 amino acids. For the CDR3, the DNA is TGTGCCAGCAGTTACTCGATGGAGGGTGGAAACACCATATATTTT. Its protein product is CASSYSMEGGNTIYF.